Listed below are T cell receptor beta chains from one sample, sequenced in a study of identifying expanded T cells in peripheral blood. Repertoires were generated with immunoSEQ multiplex PCR, while TCRdb's copy carries only in-frame clones and drops some. This sample yields more than 50,000 clones, of which about four fifths are seen a single time; over 15% belongs to the top ten. Sequencing was done on a sample of blood. Receptors were obtained from a person between 18 and 69 years old in good health. Both conserved end residues are part of each CDR3. Each record gives: CDR3 protein, V gene.

CDR3: CASSLAPTSGMYEQYF
V: TRBV7-2

CDR3: CASSVGTNEKLFF
V: TRBV9

CDR3: CATSSPTSSGNTIYF
V: TRBV15

CDR3: CASSLAGAGEKLFF
V: TRBV7-9

CDR3: CASSLFNPGELFF
V: TRBV5-6

CDR3: CASGWSMNTEAFF
V: TRBV6-5

CDR3: CASRGRTGGAEAFF
V: TRBV25-1

CDR3: CASSRATATNEKLFF
V: TRBV18

CDR3: CASSETGRPYNEQFF
V: TRBV25-1

CDR3: CASSQDRGGVETQYF
V: TRBV4-3

CDR3: CASSTLAGSTDTQYF
V: TRBV7-2

CDR3: CASSFLKRDTEAFF
V: TRBV7-8

CDR3: CASSQVSGGGTDTQYF
V: TRBV4-2

CDR3: CASSGTGLETQYF
V: TRBV18

CDR3: CATSRETQYF
V: TRBV2

CDR3: CASSLSRTSGYNEQFF
V: TRBV7-2

CDR3: CSTGQQETQYF
V: TRBV20-1

CDR3: CASSVDSGEQYF
V: TRBV9

CDR3: CASSQQGAGNTIYF
V: TRBV18

CDR3: CASSQNDALRALHF
V: TRBV4-1

CDR3: CASSLSGSRSPYNEQFF
V: TRBV5-4

CDR3: CASSFPHFENTGELFF
V: TRBV28

CDR3: CASSPSGTGSSYEQYF
V: TRBV11-3

CDR3: CASSLTGSNEQYF
V: TRBV5-1

CDR3: CASSPGTSGLNEQFF
V: TRBV5-1

CDR3: CASSLRLAGVNEQFF
V: TRBV5-4

CDR3: CASSLSGVGGYTF
V: TRBV27

CDR3: CASRRTGSTEAFF
V: TRBV27

CDR3: CASSPYPTGNSPLHF
V: TRBV6-5

CDR3: CAWKTGPKITGELFF
V: TRBV30

CDR3: CASRSPGGPPYNEQFF
V: TRBV19

CDR3: CASRALSGQFF
V: TRBV5-1

CDR3: CASSLTYGRDEQYF
V: TRBV9

CDR3: CASSTQTGRSTGELFF
V: TRBV5-6

CDR3: CASRRSGQGETQYF
V: TRBV27

CDR3: CASSLRTGEETQYF
V: TRBV27

CDR3: CASSVASGTEAFF
V: TRBV9

CDR3: CATTSGIYEQYF
V: TRBV6-1

CDR3: CASSPGTVYQPQHF
V: TRBV4-3

CDR3: CASSQNSGFGEDTQYF
V: TRBV14

CDR3: CASSLGVREGLNTEAFF
V: TRBV7-2